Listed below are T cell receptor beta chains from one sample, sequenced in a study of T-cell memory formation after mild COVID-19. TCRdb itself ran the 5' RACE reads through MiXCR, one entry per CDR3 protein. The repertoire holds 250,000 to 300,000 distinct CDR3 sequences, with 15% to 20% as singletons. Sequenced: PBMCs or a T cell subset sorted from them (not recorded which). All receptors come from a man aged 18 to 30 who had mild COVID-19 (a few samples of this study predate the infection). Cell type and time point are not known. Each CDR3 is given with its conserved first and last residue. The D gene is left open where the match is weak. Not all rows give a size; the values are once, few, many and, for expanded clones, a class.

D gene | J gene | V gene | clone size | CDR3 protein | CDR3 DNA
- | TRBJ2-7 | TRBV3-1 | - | CASSQGAGPSYEQYF | TGTGCCAGCAGCCAAGGGGCAGGGCCATCCTACGAGCAGTACTTC
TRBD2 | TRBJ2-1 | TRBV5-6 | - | CASSLIAGGEQFF | TGTGCCAGCAGCCTGATCGCGGGGGGCGAGCAGTTCTTC
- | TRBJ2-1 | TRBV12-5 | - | CASGSRLPAEQFF | TGTGCTAGTGGTTCCCGTCTTCCGGCTGAGCAGTTCTTC
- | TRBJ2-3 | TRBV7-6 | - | CASSLAGGLPDTQYF | TGTGCCAGCAGCTTAGCGGGGGGTCTCCCAGATACGCAGTATTTT
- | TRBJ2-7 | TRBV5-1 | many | CASSLEIPDEQYF | TGCGCCAGCAGCTTGGAAATACCGGACGAGCAGTACTTC
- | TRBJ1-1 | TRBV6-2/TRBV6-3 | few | CASSKGGQSNTEAFF | TGTGCCAGCAGTAAGGGAGGACAGAGTAACACTGAAGCTTTCTTT
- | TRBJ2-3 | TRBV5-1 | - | CASSLTQFTDTQYF | TGCGCCAGCAGTCTTACTCAATTCACAGATACGCAGTATTTT
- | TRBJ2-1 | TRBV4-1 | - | CASSPEGLARGEQFF | TGCGCCAGCAGCCCCGAGGGGCTAGCAAGGGGTGAGCAGTTCTTC
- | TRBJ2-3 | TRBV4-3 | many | CASSQGSAGAYTDTQYF | TGCGCCAGCAGCCAAGGTTCTGCGGGGGCTTACACAGATACGCAGTATTTT
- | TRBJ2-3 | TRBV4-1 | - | CASSQGWGTDTQYF | TGCGCCAGCAGCCAAGGGTGGGGAACAGATACGCAGTATTTT
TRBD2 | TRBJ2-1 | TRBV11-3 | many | CASSLGDSGPYNEQFF | TGTGCCAGCAGCTTAGGAGATAGCGGGCCCTACAATGAGCAGTTCTTC
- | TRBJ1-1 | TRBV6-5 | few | CASSLGLGGRGNTEAFF | TGTGCCAGCAGTCTCGGCTTGGGGGGGCGGGGGAACACTGAAGCTTTCTTT
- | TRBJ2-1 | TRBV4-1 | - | CASSQDRETLEQFF | TGCGCCAGCAGCCAAGACAGGGAGACTCTTGAGCAGTTCTTC
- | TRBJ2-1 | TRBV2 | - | CASISGVSYNEQFF | TGTGCCAGTATCTCGGGGGTCTCCTACAATGAGCAGTTCTTC
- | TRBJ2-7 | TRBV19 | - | CASSHGYGTGIYEQYF | TGTGCCAGTAGTCACGGCTACGGGACGGGGATTTACGAGCAGTACTTC
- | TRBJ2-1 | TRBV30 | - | CAWNRRGLAGNGRAFF | TGTGCCTGGAACCGCAGGGGGCTGGCGGGGAACGGGAGGGCGTTCTTC
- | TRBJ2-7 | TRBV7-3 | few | CASSLSPGYEQYF | TGTGCCAGCAGCTTAAGTCCAGGCTACGAGCAGTACTTC
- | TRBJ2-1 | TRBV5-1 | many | CASSLGTLALSYNEQFF | TGCGCCAGCAGCTTGGGGACATTAGCGCTCTCCTACAATGAGCAGTTCTTC
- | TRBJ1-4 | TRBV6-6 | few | CASSYRGENEKLFF | TGTGCCAGCAGTTACAGGGGCGAAAATGAAAAACTGTTTTTT
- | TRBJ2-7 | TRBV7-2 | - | CASSLEISSYEQYF | TGTGCCAGCAGCTTAGAGATTAGCTCCTACGAGCAGTACTTC
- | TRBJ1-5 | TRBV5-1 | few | CASSLGSDSNQPQHF | TGCGCCAGCAGCTTGGGCAGCGATAGCAATCAGCCCCAGCATTTT